These 10 T cell receptor beta chains were all obtained from the same sample, sequenced in a study of blood T cell repertoires in COVID-19. Produced via immunoSEQ multiplex PCR; TCRdb's table is partial and in-frame only. The sample has roughly 250,000 clones; approximately 78% are singletons. What was sequenced was peripheral blood. These receptors were obtained from a woman in her fifties or sixties with active or convalescent COVID-19.

The rearrangement uses TRBV3-1 (or the pseudogene TRBV3-2) and TRBJ2-3, with D perhaps TRBD2 (6 bases). This CDR3 comprises 13 residues. Trimming took 6 bases from V and 6 from J, leaving 13 bases between them. The germline V gene encodes CDR1 LGHDT and CDR2 YNNKEL (reference sequence). The CDR3 DNA is TGTGCCAGCAGTCGGGACTTCGTCGATACGCAGTATTTT. Amino acids: CASSRDFVDTQYF.

This clone occurred a few times. Germline and junction disagree at one end, which may indicate a read error. The chain employs TRBV12-3 or TRBV12-4 and TRBJ2-7, with 8 bases matching TRBD1. The CDR3 is made up of 10 amino acids. CDR3 protein: CASRRTGLDF. The CDR3 bases are TGTGCCAGCAGGCGGACAGGGCTGGACTTC.

This rearrangement joins TRBV5-1 to TRBJ2-7; D possibly corresponds to TRBD2 (7 bases). V lost 0 bases and J 9 bases, leaving 19 bases between the germline ends. Germline CDR1 and CDR2: SGHRS and YFSETQ. CDR3 length: 15 amino acids. The CDR3 is CASSLEGGVSSGQYF. In DNA, the CDR3 is TGCGCCAGCAGCTTGGAAGGGGGGGTGAGCTCCGGGCAGTACTTC.

J is TRBJ1-4 and V is TRBV10-2; 11 positions agree with TRBD1. In germline, CDR1 is WSHSY, CDR2 SAAADI. There are 17 residues in the CDR3. The V and J ends lost 2 bases and 3 bases, in that order; junction bases with no gene match: 5. The CDR3 region is CASSEEDRGPANEKLFF. The DNA of the CDR3 is TGCGCCAGCAGTGAGGAGGACAGGGGGCCAGCTAATGAAAAACTGTTTTTT.

V and J are TRBV5-5 and TRBJ2-1, with 8 positions matching TRBD1. The CDR3 runs 17 residues. With V trimmed by 2 bases and J by 3 bases, 10 bases remained unmatched. Germline-derived CDR1 and CDR2 are SGHKS and YYEKEE (reference sequence). The CDR3 sequence: CASSFSPTGAYYNEQFF. CDR3 bases: TGTGCCAGCAGCTTCTCTCCGACAGGGGCTTACTACAATGAGCAGTTCTTC.

This chain uses TRBV4-2 with TRBJ2-7, with 9 bases fitting TRBD1. The CDR3 consists of 19 residues. Germline-derived CDR1 and CDR2 are LGHNA and YNFKEQ. The J segment lost 0 bases and the V segment lost 0 bases, leaving 12 bases of the junction unmatched. This chain's CDR3 is CASSQDWFAGTGFSYEQYF. In nucleotides, the CDR3 is TGTGCCAGCAGCCAAGATTGGTTCGCCGGGACAGGGTTCTCCTACGAGCAGTACTTC.

The chain carries TRBV3-1 (or the pseudogene TRBV3-2) and TRBJ2-5; D not resolved. Trimming removed 4 bases at V and 0 bases at J, with 9 bases between. The CDR3 runs to 14 residues. CDR1 is LGHDT, CDR2 YNNKEL, per germline (reference sequence). This chain's CDR3 is CASSLIRDQETQYF. CDR3 nucleotides: TGTGCCAGCAGCCTAATCCGGGACCAAGAGACCCAGTACTTC.

The V call is TRBV10-2, the J call TRBJ1-1; TRBD1 matches at 11 bases. Germline loops: CDR1 WSHSY, CDR2 SAAADI. The V segment lost 7 bases and the J segment 0 bases; nucleotides outside the gene matches: 10. The length of the CDR3 is 17 residues. Here the CDR3 reads CASTRTGGQTMNTEAFF. The CDR3 coding sequence is TGCGCCAGCACCAGGACAGGGGGCCAAACTATGAACACTGAAGCTTTCTTT.

Only one count was recorded for this clone. The V and J genes are TRBV19 and TRBJ2-7; 7 positions agree with TRBD1. The germline V gene has CDR1 LNHDA and CDR2 SQIVND (reference sequence). Trimming at V came to 10 bases and at J to 1 base, leaving 4 bases not matched to a gene. The CDR3 has 12 residues. The CDR3 reads CATSQGSYEQYF. As DNA, the CDR3 is TGTGCCACCTCACAGGGGTCCTACGAGCAGTACTTC. The variable domain in full, completed from reference TRBV19 and TRBJ2-7, reads DGGITQSPKYLFRKEGQNVTLSCEQNLNHDAMYWYRQDPGQGLRLIYYSQIVNDFQKGDIAEGYSVSREKKESFPLTVTSAQKNPTAFYLCATSQGSYEQYFGPGTRLTVT.

The genes are TRBV7-2 and TRBJ2-5; D is unresolved. V lost 3 bases and J lost 6, with 14 bases in between. The CDR3 consists of 14 residues. In germline, CDR1 is SGHTA, CDR2 FQGNSA. This CDR3 reads CASSFESPLQTQYF. The CDR3 DNA reads as TGTGCCAGCAGCTTTGAGAGCCCCCTCCAGACCCAGTACTTC.